The text below deals with one T cell receptor beta chain. Its target is not known. Germline trimming cut 3 bases from V and 2 bases from J; bases unmatched to any gene: 7. Germline CDR1 and CDR2: MDHEN and SYDVKM. This CDR3 contains 15 residues. This sample's time point: week 3, after first cycle of checkpoint inhibitor. Patients had no prior systemic cancer treatment, immunosuppressants or other active cancers. This record belongs to a study of blood T cell dynamics during melanoma immunotherapy. Study conclusions and caveats: Unlike progressors, later disease-control patients had W3 repertoires gaining clonality or diversity.

Some clones are missing from TCRdb's copy, which holds only in-frame ones; the method was immunoSEQ multiplex PCR. The repertoire includes 8,000 to 11,000 clones, about 88% of them detected once, and over 3.5% sits in the top ten. The origin of this receptor is a human donor with melanoma. V usage is TRBV28 and J usage is TRBJ2-7; 7 bases fit TRBD1. The source was blood, collected from a patient treated with checkpoint blockade. This chain's CDR3 is CASSLGDRVPYEQYF. CDR3 nucleotide sequence: TGTGCCAGCAGTTTGGGAGACAGGGTCCCCTACGAGCAGTACTTC.